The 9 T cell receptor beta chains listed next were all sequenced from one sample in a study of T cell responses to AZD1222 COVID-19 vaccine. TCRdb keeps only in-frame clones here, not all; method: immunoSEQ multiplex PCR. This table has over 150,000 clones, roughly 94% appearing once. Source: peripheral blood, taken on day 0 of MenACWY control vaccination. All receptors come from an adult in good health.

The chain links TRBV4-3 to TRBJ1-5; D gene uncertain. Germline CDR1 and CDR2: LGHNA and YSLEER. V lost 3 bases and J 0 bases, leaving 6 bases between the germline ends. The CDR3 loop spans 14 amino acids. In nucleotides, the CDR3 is TGCGCCAGCAGCCAGGCACATAGCAATCAGCCCCAGCATTTT. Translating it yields CASSQAHSNQPQHF.

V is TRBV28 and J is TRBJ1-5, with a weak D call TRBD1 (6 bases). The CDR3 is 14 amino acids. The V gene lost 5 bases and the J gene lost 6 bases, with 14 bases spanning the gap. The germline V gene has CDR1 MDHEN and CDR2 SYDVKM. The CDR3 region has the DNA TGTGCCAGCAGTCCACAACAGGGCGCTCAGCCCCAGCATTTT. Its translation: CASSPQQGAQPQHF. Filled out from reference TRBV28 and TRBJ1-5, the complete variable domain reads DVKVTQSSRYLVKRTGEKVFLECVQDMDHENMFWYRQDPGLGLRLIYFSYDVKMKEKGDIPEGYSVSREKKERFSLILESASTNQTSMYLCASSPQQGAQPQHFGDGTRLSIL.

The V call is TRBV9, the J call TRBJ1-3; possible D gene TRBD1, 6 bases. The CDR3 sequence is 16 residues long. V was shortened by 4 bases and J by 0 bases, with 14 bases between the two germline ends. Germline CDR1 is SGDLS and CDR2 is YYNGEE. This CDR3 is CASSPGTSNSGNTIYF. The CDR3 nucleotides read TGTGCCAGCAGCCCCGGGACATCCAACTCTGGAAACACCATATATTTT.

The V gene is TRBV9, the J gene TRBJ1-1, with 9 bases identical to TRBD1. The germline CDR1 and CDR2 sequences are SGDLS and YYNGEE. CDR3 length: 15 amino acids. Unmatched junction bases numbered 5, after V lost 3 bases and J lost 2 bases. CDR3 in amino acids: CASSALQGANTEAFF. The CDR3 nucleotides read TGTGCCAGCAGCGCCTTACAGGGGGCCAACACTGAAGCTTTCTTT.

DNA for the CDR3: TGTGCCAGCAGCCTTCGGCCCAACGAGCAGTACTTC. Protein sequence: CASSLRPNEQYF. J is TRBJ2-7 and V is TRBV12-3 or TRBV12-4; unclear D gene. This CDR3 contains 12 residues. Trimming cost V 6 bases and J 5 bases, with 11 bases left between them.

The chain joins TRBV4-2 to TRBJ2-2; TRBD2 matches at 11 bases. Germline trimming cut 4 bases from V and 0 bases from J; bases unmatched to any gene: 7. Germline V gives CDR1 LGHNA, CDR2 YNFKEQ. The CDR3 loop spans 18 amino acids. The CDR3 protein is CASSPRLAGTTNTGELFF. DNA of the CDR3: TGTGCCAGCAGCCCGAGACTAGCGGGAACAACGAACACCGGGGAGCTGTTTTTT.

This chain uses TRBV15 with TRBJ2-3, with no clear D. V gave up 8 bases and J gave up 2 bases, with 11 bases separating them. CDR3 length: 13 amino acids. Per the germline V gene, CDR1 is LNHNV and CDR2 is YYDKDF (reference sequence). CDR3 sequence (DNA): TGTGCCACCGGGTGGCCAGCCACAGATACGCAGTATTTT. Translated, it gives CATGWPATDTQYF.

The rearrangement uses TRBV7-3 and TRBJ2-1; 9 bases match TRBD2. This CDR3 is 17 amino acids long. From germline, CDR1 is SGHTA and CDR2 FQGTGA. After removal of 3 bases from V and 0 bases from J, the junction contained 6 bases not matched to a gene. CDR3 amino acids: CASSLGSGRVSYNEQFF. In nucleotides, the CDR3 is TGTGCCAGCAGCTTGGGTAGCGGGAGAGTCTCCTACAATGAGCAGTTCTTC.

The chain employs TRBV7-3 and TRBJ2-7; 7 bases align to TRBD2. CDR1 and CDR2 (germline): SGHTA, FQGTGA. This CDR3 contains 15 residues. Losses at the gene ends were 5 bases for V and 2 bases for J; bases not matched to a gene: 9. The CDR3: CASSPGHGLAYEQYF. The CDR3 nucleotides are TGTGCCAGCAGCCCAGGTCACGGACTAGCCTACGAGCAGTACTTC.